A single sample gave rise to the 5 T cell receptor beta chains below, sequenced in a study of human T cells and chemical hapten exposure (dated by TCRdb to 2020 to 2023). The receptor library was made with RACE. Sequencing relied on a NextSeq 500. TCRdb itself trimmed the public reads at Q25 with fastp, ran MiXCR and retained productive beta chains. When rows share a CDR3 protein, they turn into one entry using the most common DNA and genes. For this sample the table gives tens of thousands of distinct CDR3 sequences, of which around 12% were detected only once. About 2.4% of the sample comes from the top ten. Explained via the paper, the time point label denotes: patch test 3, about 24 weeks after DPC sensitization. The sample's treatment or condition label, in plain terms: therapeutic diphenylcyclopropenone sensitization with weekly scalp DPC. This specimen was whole blood, taken in connection with sensitization to the hapten diphenylcyclopropenone (DPC). These receptors all come from a man aged 25 to 40 with alopecia areata. Some clones in this sample may be carry-over from other donors' samples.

The chain couples TRBV13 to TRBJ2-2; D call uncertain. V was shortened by 5 bases and J by 2 bases, with 9 bases between the two germline ends. CDR1 PRHDT and CDR2 FYEKMQ come from the germline V gene (reference sequence). This CDR3 comprises 14 residues. This CDR3 reads CASSRVTNTGELFF. The CDR3 DNA sequence: TGTGCCAGCAGCCGCGTTACTAACACCGGGGAGCTGTTTTTT. Looking up the rest from reference TRBV13 and TRBJ2-2 gives the full variable domain: AAGVIQSPRHLIKEKRETATLKCYPIPRHDTVYWYQQGPGQDPQFLISFYEKMQSDKGSIPDRFSAQQFSDYHSELNMSSLELGDSALYFCASSRVTNTGELFFGEGSRLTVL.

This clonotype was found many times. The rearrangement joins TRBV7-2 to TRBJ2-5; 9 bases are a match to TRBD2. J gave up 5 bases and V 1 base, and 2 bases lay outside the gene matches. Germline V gene data show CDR1 as SGHTA and CDR2 as FQGNSA. CDR3 size: 14 residues. The CDR3 region is CASSLVAGDETQYF. As DNA, the CDR3 is TGTGCCAGCAGCTTAGTAGCGGGGGATGAGACCCAGTACTTC.

This clonotype appeared many times. The genes are TRBV29-1 and TRBJ1-1; no clear D. CDR3 length equals 13 residues. Trimming removed 1 base at V and 2 bases at J, with 8 bases between. The V gene's germline CDR1 is SQVTM and CDR2 ANQGSEA. The CDR3 DNA follows: TGCAGCGTTGAAGGCACACTTAACACTGAAGCTTTCTTT. It translates to CSVEGTLNTEAFF.

The V call is TRBV29-1, the J call TRBJ1-4; tentatively, D is TRBD1 (6 bases). Trimming cost V 6 bases and J 4 bases, with 15 bases left between them. The germline gives CDR1 SQVTM, CDR2 ANQGSEA. This CDR3 has 14 amino acids. The CDR3 sequence is CSVGRGTVNEKLFF. For the CDR3, the DNA is TGCAGCGTCGGCAGGGGAACGGTTAATGAAAAACTGTTTTTT.

CDR3 protein: CASRPGLVVYEQYF. CDR3 sequence (DNA): TGTGCCAGCAGACCGGGACTAGTAGTCTACGAGCAGTACTTC. This rearrangement joins TRBV5-5 to TRBJ2-7; the match to TRBD2 covers 8 bases. Per germline, CDR1 SGHKS and CDR2 YYEKEE (reference sequence). V gave up 5 bases and J gave up 3 bases; unmatched junction bases: 7. The CDR3 covers 14 residues.